These T cell receptor beta chains were read from a single sample in a study of T cell therapy after organ transplantation. Antigens for these TCRs are unknown. Here immunoSEQ multiplex PCR was the method, and the copy in TCRdb shows in-frame clones only, minus some. The table shows 15,000 to 25,000 clones, with roughly four fifths occurring only once. This specimen was CD8+ T cells from blood, taken after autologous CMV-specific T cell therapy. Source of these receptors: a human patient who had received a solid organ transplant and had CMV disease. The T cells may come from the graft donor. CDR3s include the opening cysteine and the closing phenylalanine or tryptophan. The order of the fields is J gene, V gene, CDR3 length, clone size, D gene, CDR3 protein, CDR3 DNA. The D gene is left open where the match is weak. Expanded clones get a size class; other rows say once, few or many, or leave the size out.

j_call: TRBJ2-7; v_call: TRBV4-1; cdr3_length: 16; clone_size: -; d_call: -; cdr3_aa: CASSRYAGPITYEQYF; cdr3_nt: TGCGCCAGCAGCCGTTACGCGGGACCTATCACCTACGAGCAGTACTTC
j_call: TRBJ2-1; v_call: TRBV9; cdr3_length: 13; clone_size: -; d_call: -; cdr3_aa: CASTPASYNEQFF; cdr3_nt: TGTGCCAGCACGCCGGCGTCCTACAATGAGCAGTTCTTC
j_call: TRBJ2-7; v_call: TRBV13; cdr3_length: 12; clone_size: -; d_call: TRBD2; cdr3_aa: CASSYRDYPLYF; cdr3_nt: TGTGCCAGCAGCTACCGGGACTACCCCTTGTACTTC
j_call: TRBJ1-5; v_call: TRBV6-5; cdr3_length: 14; clone_size: once; d_call: -; cdr3_aa: CASSQGTGNQPQHF; cdr3_nt: TGTGCCAGCAGCCAGGGGACGGGCAATCAGCCCCAGCATTTT
j_call: TRBJ1-1; v_call: TRBV6-6; cdr3_length: 11; clone_size: -; d_call: -; cdr3_aa: CASSYSGEAFF; cdr3_nt: TGTGCCAGCAGTTACTCGGGTGAAGCTTTCTTT
j_call: TRBJ1-1; v_call: TRBV9; cdr3_length: 14; clone_size: -; d_call: -; cdr3_aa: CASSLRSRNTEAFF; cdr3_nt: TGTGCCAGCAGCCTCAGAAGCAGGAACACTGAAGCTTTCTTT
j_call: TRBJ2-3; v_call: TRBV6-5; cdr3_length: 15; clone_size: -; d_call: TRBD1; cdr3_aa: CASSPGQGPTDTQYF; cdr3_nt: TGTGCCAGCAGCCCCGGACAGGGGCCTACAGATACGCAGTATTTT
j_call: TRBJ2-2; v_call: TRBV7-7; cdr3_length: 15; clone_size: -; d_call: TRBD1; cdr3_aa: CASSFGTGATGELFF; cdr3_nt: TGTGCTAGCAGCTTCGGGACAGGGGCCACCGGGGAGCTGTTTTTT
j_call: TRBJ1-1; v_call: TRBV6-5; cdr3_length: 14; clone_size: -; d_call: -; cdr3_aa: CASSHPTGTTEAFF; cdr3_nt: TGTGCCAGCAGTCATCCTACAGGGACCACTGAAGCTTTCTTT
j_call: TRBJ2-1; v_call: TRBV4-1; cdr3_length: 14; clone_size: -; d_call: -; cdr3_aa: CASSSGRARNEQFF; cdr3_nt: TGCGCCAGCAGCTCTGGACGGGCAAGGAATGAGCAGTTCTTC
j_call: TRBJ2-7; v_call: TRBV27; cdr3_length: 16; clone_size: -; d_call: TRBD2; cdr3_aa: CASSLSPSGSSYEQYF; cdr3_nt: TGTGCCAGCAGTTTATCCCCCAGCGGGAGCTCCTACGAGCAGTACTTC
j_call: TRBJ2-1; v_call: TRBV27; cdr3_length: 16; clone_size: -; d_call: TRBD2; cdr3_aa: CASRGLAGSSYNEQFF; cdr3_nt: TGTGCCAGCAGGGGACTAGCGGGATCCTCCTACAATGAGCAGTTCTTC
j_call: TRBJ1-4; v_call: TRBV23-1; cdr3_length: 13; clone_size: few; d_call: -; cdr3_aa: CASSRAENEKLFF; cdr3_nt: TGCGCCAGCAGTCGAGCAGAGAACGAAAAACTGTTTTTT
j_call: TRBJ2-7; v_call: TRBV25-1; cdr3_length: 14; clone_size: once; d_call: TRBD2; cdr3_aa: CASSYSGRANEQYF; cdr3_nt: TGTGCCAGCAGTTACAGCGGGAGGGCGAACGAGCAGTACTTC
j_call: TRBJ1-5; v_call: TRBV6-6; cdr3_length: 13; clone_size: -; d_call: -; cdr3_aa: CASSYTEGPPVDF; cdr3_nt: TGTGCCAGCAGTTACACCGAAGGACCGCCGGTGGATTTT
j_call: TRBJ2-5; v_call: TRBV7-2; cdr3_length: 14; clone_size: once; d_call: -; cdr3_aa: CASSLRGWGETQYF; cdr3_nt: TGTGCCAGCAGCTTAAGGGGCTGGGGGGAGACCCAGTACTTC
j_call: TRBJ2-1; v_call: TRBV7-9; cdr3_length: 15; clone_size: -; d_call: -; cdr3_aa: CASSLATRTYNEQFF; cdr3_nt: TGTGCCAGCAGCTTAGCCACCCGGACCTACAATGAGCAGTTCTTC
j_call: TRBJ1-1; v_call: TRBV11-3; cdr3_length: 14; clone_size: medium-sized; d_call: -; cdr3_aa: CASSLDLGSTEAFF; cdr3_nt: TGTGCCAGCAGCTTAGATCTCGGGTCGACAGAAGCTTTCTTT
j_call: TRBJ2-2; v_call: TRBV6-4; cdr3_length: 14; clone_size: -; d_call: -; cdr3_aa: CASSEQGNTGELFF; cdr3_nt: TGTGCCAGCAGTGAACAGGGTAACACCGGGGAGCTGTTTTTT
j_call: TRBJ2-7; v_call: TRBV5-5; cdr3_length: 15; clone_size: -; d_call: -; cdr3_aa: CASSLLGRGDYEQYF; cdr3_nt: TGTGCCAGCAGCTTGTTAGGCCGGGGAGATTACGAGCAGTACTTC
j_call: TRBJ1-2; v_call: TRBV9; cdr3_length: 12; clone_size: -; d_call: -; cdr3_aa: CASRAVGGGYTF; cdr3_nt: TGTGCCAGCAGAGCAGTGGGGGGTGGCTACACCTTC
j_call: TRBJ2-3; v_call: TRBV4-2; cdr3_length: 16; clone_size: few; d_call: -; cdr3_aa: CASSRLQGTSTDTQYF; cdr3_nt: TGTGCCAGCAGCCGACTACAGGGGACTAGCACAGATACGCAGTATTTT
j_call: TRBJ1-1; v_call: TRBV7-8; cdr3_length: 13; clone_size: -; d_call: -; cdr3_aa: CASSLQGNTEAFF; cdr3_nt: TGTGCCAGCAGCTTACAGGGAAACACTGAAGCTTTCTTT
j_call: TRBJ2-7; v_call: TRBV12-5; cdr3_length: 16; clone_size: -; d_call: TRBD1; cdr3_aa: CASGSTDRVISYEQYF; cdr3_nt: TGTGCTAGTGGTTCCACGGACAGGGTTATCTCCTACGAGCAGTACTTC
j_call: TRBJ1-2; v_call: TRBV11-3; cdr3_length: 16; clone_size: once; d_call: -; cdr3_aa: CASSLDLGGARYGYTF; cdr3_nt: TGTGCCAGCAGCTTAGATCTTGGAGGGGCTCGCTATGGCTACACCTTC
j_call: TRBJ2-3; v_call: TRBV19; cdr3_length: 15; clone_size: -; d_call: TRBD2; cdr3_aa: CASRVAGGFTDTQYF; cdr3_nt: TGTGCCAGTAGGGTGGCGGGAGGGTTCACAGATACGCAGTATTTT
j_call: TRBJ1-1; v_call: TRBV7-6; cdr3_length: 15; clone_size: -; d_call: -; cdr3_aa: CASSNTEGSNTEAFF; cdr3_nt: TGTGCCAGCAGCAACACCGAGGGGTCGAACACTGAAGCTTTCTTT
j_call: TRBJ2-7; v_call: TRBV23-1; cdr3_length: 15; clone_size: -; d_call: TRBD1; cdr3_aa: CASRVVEGAPYEQYF; cdr3_nt: TGCGCCAGCAGGGTAGTAGAGGGGGCGCCTTACGAGCAGTACTTC
j_call: TRBJ1-5; v_call: TRBV5-8; cdr3_length: 14; clone_size: -; d_call: TRBD1; cdr3_aa: CASPTGEGNQPQHF; cdr3_nt: TGTGCCAGCCCCACAGGGGAAGGCAATCAGCCCCAGCATTTT
j_call: TRBJ2-7; v_call: TRBV5-6; cdr3_length: 13; clone_size: -; d_call: -; cdr3_aa: CASSLPGTYEQYF; cdr3_nt: TGTGCCAGCAGCTTGCCAGGAACCTACGAGCAGTACTTC
j_call: TRBJ2-1; v_call: TRBV7-8; cdr3_length: 20; clone_size: -; d_call: TRBD2; cdr3_aa: CASSSREIPGLAETYNEQFF; cdr3_nt: TGTGCCAGCAGCTCCCGAGAGATACCGGGACTAGCGGAAACCTACAATGAGCAGTTCTTC
j_call: TRBJ2-3; v_call: TRBV5-8; cdr3_length: 14; clone_size: -; d_call: TRBD1; cdr3_aa: CASSSGQGRDTQYF; cdr3_nt: TGTGCCAGCAGCTCAGGACAGGGAAGAGATACGCAGTATTTT
j_call: TRBJ2-1; v_call: TRBV7-7; cdr3_length: 15; clone_size: -; d_call: -; cdr3_aa: CASSFGLDSYNEQFF; cdr3_nt: TGTGCTAGCAGCTTCGGGCTAGACTCCTACAATGAGCAGTTCTTC
j_call: TRBJ2-5; v_call: TRBV27; cdr3_length: 16; clone_size: -; d_call: -; cdr3_aa: CASSLRSRGTQETQYF; cdr3_nt: TGTGCCAGCAGTTTAAGGTCTAGAGGGACCCAGGAGACCCAGTACTTC
j_call: TRBJ1-4; v_call: TRBV6-5; cdr3_length: 14; clone_size: -; d_call: -; cdr3_aa: CASRSGATNEKLFF; cdr3_nt: TGTGCCAGCAGGTCGGGCGCAACTAATGAAAAACTGTTTTTT
j_call: TRBJ1-1; v_call: TRBV29-1; cdr3_length: 12; clone_size: -; d_call: -; cdr3_aa: CSVDWSDTEAFF; cdr3_nt: TGCAGCGTTGATTGGTCGGATACTGAAGCTTTCTTT
j_call: TRBJ2-7; v_call: TRBV4-2; cdr3_length: 14; clone_size: few; d_call: -; cdr3_aa: CASSHTEGTYEQYF; cdr3_nt: TGTGCCAGCAGCCACACGGAGGGGACATACGAGCAGTACTTC
j_call: TRBJ2-7; v_call: TRBV4-1; cdr3_length: 12; clone_size: -; d_call: -; cdr3_aa: CASSQDTGRQYF; cdr3_nt: TGCGCCAGCAGCCAAGACACGGGAAGGCAGTACTTC
j_call: TRBJ1-1; v_call: TRBV7-9; cdr3_length: 16; clone_size: -; d_call: TRBD1; cdr3_aa: CASSLDRTGNDTEAFF; cdr3_nt: TGTGCCAGCAGCTTAGACAGGACAGGGAACGACACTGAAGCTTTCTTT
j_call: TRBJ2-1; v_call: TRBV19; cdr3_length: 15; clone_size: -; d_call: -; cdr3_aa: CASSPSASSYNEQFF; cdr3_nt: TGTGCCAGTAGCCCAAGCGCGAGCTCCTACAATGAGCAGTTCTTC
j_call: TRBJ2-7; v_call: TRBV4-1; cdr3_length: 16; clone_size: -; d_call: -; cdr3_aa: CASSQSVGRIIYEQYF; cdr3_nt: TGCGCCAGCAGCCAAAGCGTGGGACGGATTATTTACGAGCAGTACTTC
j_call: TRBJ1-1; v_call: TRBV7-9; cdr3_length: 16; clone_size: -; d_call: TRBD1; cdr3_aa: CASSWGTGGAATEAFF; cdr3_nt: TGTGCCAGCAGCTGGGGGACAGGGGGCGCCGCCACTGAAGCTTTCTTT
j_call: TRBJ2-7; v_call: TRBV10-3; cdr3_length: 16; clone_size: once; d_call: -; cdr3_aa: CAISEFEGSPTYEQYF; cdr3_nt: TGTGCCATCAGTGAGTTCGAGGGGTCTCCTACCTACGAGCAGTACTTC
j_call: TRBJ2-2; v_call: TRBV18; cdr3_length: 14; clone_size: -; d_call: -; cdr3_aa: CASPREGNTGELFF; cdr3_nt: TGTGCCAGCCCCCGTGAGGGAAACACCGGGGAGCTGTTTTTT
j_call: TRBJ1-1; v_call: TRBV19; cdr3_length: 13; clone_size: -; d_call: -; cdr3_aa: CASSMKGATEAFF; cdr3_nt: TGTGCCAGTAGTATGAAAGGGGCCACTGAAGCTTTCTTT
j_call: TRBJ2-1; v_call: TRBV5-1; cdr3_length: 16; clone_size: -; d_call: -; cdr3_aa: CASSHRDSISYNEQFF; cdr3_nt: TGCGCCAGCAGCCACCGGGACTCCATCTCCTACAATGAGCAGTTCTTC
j_call: TRBJ2-2; v_call: TRBV9; cdr3_length: 17; clone_size: -; d_call: -; cdr3_aa: CASSVAFGSPNTGELFF; cdr3_nt: TGTGCCAGCAGCGTAGCTTTCGGGTCTCCGAACACCGGGGAGCTGTTTTTT